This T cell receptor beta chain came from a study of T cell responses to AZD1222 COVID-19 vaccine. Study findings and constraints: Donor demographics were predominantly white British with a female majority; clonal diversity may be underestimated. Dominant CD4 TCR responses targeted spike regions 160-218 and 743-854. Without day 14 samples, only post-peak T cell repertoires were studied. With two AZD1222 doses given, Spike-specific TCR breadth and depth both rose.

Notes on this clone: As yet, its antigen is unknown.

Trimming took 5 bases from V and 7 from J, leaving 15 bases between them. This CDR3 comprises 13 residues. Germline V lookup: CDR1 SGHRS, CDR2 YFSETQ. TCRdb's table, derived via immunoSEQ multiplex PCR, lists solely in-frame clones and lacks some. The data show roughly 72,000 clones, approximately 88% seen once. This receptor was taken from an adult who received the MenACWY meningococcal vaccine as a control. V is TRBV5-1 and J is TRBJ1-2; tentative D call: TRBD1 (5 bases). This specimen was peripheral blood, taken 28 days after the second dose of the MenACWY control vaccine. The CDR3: CASRHGDRIGYTF. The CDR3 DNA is TGCGCCAGCAGGCACGGGGACCGAATTGGCTACACCTTC.